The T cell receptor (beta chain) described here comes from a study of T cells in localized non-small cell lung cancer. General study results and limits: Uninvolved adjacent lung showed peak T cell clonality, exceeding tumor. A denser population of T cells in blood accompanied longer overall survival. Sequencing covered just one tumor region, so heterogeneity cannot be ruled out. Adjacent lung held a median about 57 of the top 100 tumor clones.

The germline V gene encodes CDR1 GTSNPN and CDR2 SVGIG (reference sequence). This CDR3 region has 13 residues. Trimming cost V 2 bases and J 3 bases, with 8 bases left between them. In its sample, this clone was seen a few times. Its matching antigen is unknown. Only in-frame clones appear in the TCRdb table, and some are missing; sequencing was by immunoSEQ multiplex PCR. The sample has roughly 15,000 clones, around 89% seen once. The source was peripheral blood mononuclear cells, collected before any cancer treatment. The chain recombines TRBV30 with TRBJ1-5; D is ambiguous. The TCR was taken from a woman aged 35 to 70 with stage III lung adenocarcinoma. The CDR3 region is CAWSIALNQPQHF. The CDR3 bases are TGTGCCTGGAGTATCGCACTCAATCAGCCCCAGCATTTT.